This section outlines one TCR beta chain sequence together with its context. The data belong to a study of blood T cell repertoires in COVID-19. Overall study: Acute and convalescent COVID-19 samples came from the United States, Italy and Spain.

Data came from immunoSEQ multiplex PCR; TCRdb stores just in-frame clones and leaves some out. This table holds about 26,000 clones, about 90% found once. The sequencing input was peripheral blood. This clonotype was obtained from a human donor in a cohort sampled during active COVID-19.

The CDR3 bases are TGCAGTGCTAGTACGTCTTCAGGGTTGAACACTGAAGCTTTCTTT. It specifies CSASTSSGLNTEAFF. This chain joins TRBV20-1 and TRBJ1-1; a weak D match, TRBD1 (5 bases). The CDR3 runs to 15 residues. Germline values: CDR1 DFQATT, CDR2 SNEGSKA (reference sequence). Trimming shortened V by 3 bases and J by 0 bases, and 14 bases separated the two germline ends.